This T cell receptor beta chain comes out of a study of T cell responses to AZD1222 COVID-19 vaccine. Study-level findings and limits: Unmutated variant regions are reportedly targeted by nearly half of spike-specific TCRs. Donors were largely white British and mainly female; clonal diversity was possibly underestimated.

Concerning this clone: Its antigen is as yet unknown.

Here immunoSEQ multiplex PCR was the method, and the copy in TCRdb shows in-frame clones only, minus some. The table lists approximately 73,000 clones, less than 90% of them singletons. J was trimmed by 5 bases and V by 5 bases; bases with no gene match: 8. Germline V lookup: CDR1 SGHTA, CDR2 FQGTGA. CDR3 length: 15 amino acids. The TCR sequence derives from an adult in good health. Sequencing was performed on peripheral blood, taken on day 0 of AZD1222 vaccination. J is TRBJ2-3 and V is TRBV7-3, with 9 bases fitting TRBD2. CDR3: CASSRERGAIDTQYF. CDR3 nucleotide sequence: TGTGCCAGCAGCCGGGAGCGGGGGGCGATAGATACGCAGTATTTT.